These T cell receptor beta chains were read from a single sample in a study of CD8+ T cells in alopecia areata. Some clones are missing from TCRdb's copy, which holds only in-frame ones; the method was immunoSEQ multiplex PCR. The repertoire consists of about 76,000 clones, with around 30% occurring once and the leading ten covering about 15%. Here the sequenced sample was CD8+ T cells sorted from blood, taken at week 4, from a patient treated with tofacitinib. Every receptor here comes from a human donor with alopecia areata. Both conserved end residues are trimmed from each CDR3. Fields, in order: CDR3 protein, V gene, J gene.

cdr3_aa: ASSQEDRNGVGELF
v_call: TRBV5-4
j_call: TRBJ2-2

cdr3_aa: SVERGEAYEQY
v_call: TRBV29-1
j_call: TRBJ2-7

cdr3_aa: ASSVEGTGHEQY
v_call: TRBV9
j_call: TRBJ2-7

cdr3_aa: SVHDPNEQF
v_call: TRBV29-1
j_call: TRBJ2-1

cdr3_aa: ASSRGRPGLEQY
v_call: TRBV5-1
j_call: TRBJ2-7

cdr3_aa: ASSLGLGSYEQY
v_call: TRBV5-1
j_call: TRBJ2-7

cdr3_aa: ASSLSGIQPQH
v_call: TRBV27
j_call: TRBJ1-5

cdr3_aa: ASSPGGQPEEQY
v_call: TRBV7-9
j_call: TRBJ2-7

cdr3_aa: SVEERDTQY
v_call: TRBV29-1
j_call: TRBJ2-3

cdr3_aa: ASSMGQGYEQF
v_call: TRBV27
j_call: TRBJ2-1

cdr3_aa: SVSTGGTYEQY
v_call: TRBV29-1
j_call: TRBJ2-7

cdr3_aa: ASSYNLQGGEQY
v_call: TRBV6-5
j_call: TRBJ2-7

cdr3_aa: SVGFGPEKLF
v_call: TRBV29-1
j_call: TRBJ1-4

cdr3_aa: ASSLKGLAGEPYEQY
v_call: TRBV9
j_call: TRBJ2-7

cdr3_aa: SQLNTGELF
v_call: TRBV29-1
j_call: TRBJ2-2

cdr3_aa: ASSDNLNEQF
v_call: TRBV2
j_call: TRBJ2-1

cdr3_aa: SVEGDYGYT
v_call: TRBV29-1
j_call: TRBJ1-2

cdr3_aa: ASMGGGELF
v_call: TRBV4-2
j_call: TRBJ2-2

cdr3_aa: ASSLAGYGNNEQF
v_call: TRBV5-1
j_call: TRBJ2-1

cdr3_aa: SVTQRDEQF
v_call: TRBV29-1
j_call: TRBJ2-1

cdr3_aa: ASSPTDTGELF
v_call: TRBV23-1
j_call: TRBJ2-2

cdr3_aa: ASSVDQNEQF
v_call: TRBV9
j_call: TRBJ2-1

cdr3_aa: AWSVRGVNTEAF
v_call: TRBV30
j_call: TRBJ1-1

cdr3_aa: ASSLSTGRAGEQY
v_call: TRBV27
j_call: TRBJ2-7

cdr3_aa: ASSPPGGRARNEQY
v_call: TRBV9
j_call: .

cdr3_aa: ASSLLSRGTDYGYT
v_call: TRBV9
j_call: TRBJ1-2

cdr3_aa: AINPTGDETQY
v_call: TRBV10-3
j_call: TRBJ2-5

cdr3_aa: ASSERGAGANVLT
v_call: TRBV9
j_call: TRBJ2-6

cdr3_aa: ASYSEGTGGLNEQF
v_call: TRBV2
j_call: TRBJ2-1

cdr3_aa: SVPILGGPLNTGELF
v_call: TRBV29-1
j_call: TRBJ2-2

cdr3_aa: ATSRVSAVYNEQF
v_call: TRBV15
j_call: TRBJ2-1

cdr3_aa: ATSSFLGNQPQH
v_call: TRBV15
j_call: TRBJ1-5

cdr3_aa: SAIRDREF
v_call: TRBV20-1
j_call: TRBJ2-1

cdr3_aa: SVVPNRGTEAF
v_call: TRBV29-1
j_call: TRBJ1-1

cdr3_aa: ASSVDDWGHRYGYT
v_call: TRBV9
j_call: TRBJ1-2

cdr3_aa: ASSLGNRGNTEAF
v_call: TRBV5-1
j_call: TRBJ1-1

cdr3_aa: ASSWKWDRGENEQF
v_call: TRBV5-1
j_call: TRBJ2-1

cdr3_aa: ASSAEGSNQPQH
v_call: TRBV9
j_call: TRBJ1-5

cdr3_aa: ASSLADGKNIQY
v_call: TRBV7-9
j_call: TRBJ2-4

cdr3_aa: ASSLWLGLPTYEQY
v_call: TRBV7-2
j_call: TRBJ2-7

cdr3_aa: ASSQGVNEKLF
v_call: TRBV7-9
j_call: TRBJ1-4

cdr3_aa: AWSVGSGANVLT
v_call: TRBV30
j_call: TRBJ2-6

cdr3_aa: ASSFLDREAF
v_call: TRBV19
j_call: TRBJ1-1

cdr3_aa: ASSSPLQGTHEQY
v_call: TRBV7-8
j_call: TRBJ2-7

cdr3_aa: ASSLGSYEQY
v_call: TRBV7-8
j_call: TRBJ2-7

cdr3_aa: ASSIGQGQGYT
v_call: TRBV19
j_call: TRBJ1-2

cdr3_aa: ASSGFLGDTSEQY
v_call: TRBV6-1
j_call: TRBJ2-7

cdr3_aa: AWSFDSNTEAF
v_call: TRBV30
j_call: TRBJ1-1

cdr3_aa: SVVDKNTEAF
v_call: TRBV29-1
j_call: TRBJ1-1

cdr3_aa: ASSPSGEDNEQF
v_call: TRBV9
j_call: TRBJ2-1

cdr3_aa: ASSFHSLETQY
v_call: TRBV27
j_call: TRBJ2-5

cdr3_aa: ASSLGFSEQY
v_call: TRBV11-2
j_call: TRBJ2-7

cdr3_aa: ASSLGENSGANVLT
v_call: TRBV5-5
j_call: TRBJ2-6

cdr3_aa: ASSGGSTDTQY
v_call: TRBV7-2
j_call: TRBJ2-3